This T cell receptor (beta chain) was sequenced during a study of T cell repertoires in cytomegalovirus infection. Study information: Matching HLA type and CMV infection were both indicated by public TCR beta signatures. General study findings and limits: Clonotypes of TCR beta that were HLA-C-restricted and CMV-specific dominated the ex vivo response. Carriage of CMV together with the relevant HLA was identifiable through cumulative public TCR beta family frequency.

Details on this clonotype: As yet, its antigen is unknown.

TCRdb redid the calling of the reads with MiXCR, one entry per CDR3 protein. The sample has around 530,000 distinct CDR3 sequences; 15% to 20% are singletons. CDR1 is LNHDA, CDR2 SQIVND, per germline (reference sequence). This CDR3 comprises 13 residues. Germline trimming cut 10 bases from V and 6 bases from J; bases unmatched to any gene: 9. The source of this sequence is a human donor in good health (CMV status not recorded). Some clones in this sample may be carry-over from other donors' samples. The chain carries TRBV19 and TRBJ2-1; 7 positions agree with TRBD2. The sequenced sample consisted of CD8+ T cells from PBMCs. CDR3 sequence reads: CAKRSGDRNEQFF. CDR3 coding DNA: TGTGCCAAACGGAGCGGGGACCGCAATGAGCAGTTCTTC.